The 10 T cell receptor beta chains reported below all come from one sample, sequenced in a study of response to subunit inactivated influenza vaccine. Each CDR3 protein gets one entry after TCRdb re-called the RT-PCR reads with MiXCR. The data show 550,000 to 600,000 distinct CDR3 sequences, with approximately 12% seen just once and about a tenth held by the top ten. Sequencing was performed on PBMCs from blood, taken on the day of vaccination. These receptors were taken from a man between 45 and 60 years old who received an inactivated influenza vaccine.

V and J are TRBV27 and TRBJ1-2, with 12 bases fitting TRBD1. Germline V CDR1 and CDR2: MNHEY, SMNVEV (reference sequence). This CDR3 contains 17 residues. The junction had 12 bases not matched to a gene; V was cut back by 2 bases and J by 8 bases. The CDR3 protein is CASSLTGTGGRLDGYTF. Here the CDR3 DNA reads TGTGCCAGCAGTTTAACTGGGACAGGGGGCAGGTTAGACGGCTACACCTTC.

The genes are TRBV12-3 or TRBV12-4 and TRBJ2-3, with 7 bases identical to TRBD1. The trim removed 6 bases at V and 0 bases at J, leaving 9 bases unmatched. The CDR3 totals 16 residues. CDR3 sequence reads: CASSRGTATSTDTQYF. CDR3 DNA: TGTGCCAGCAGCCGAGGGACAGCTACTAGCACAGATACGCAGTATTTT.

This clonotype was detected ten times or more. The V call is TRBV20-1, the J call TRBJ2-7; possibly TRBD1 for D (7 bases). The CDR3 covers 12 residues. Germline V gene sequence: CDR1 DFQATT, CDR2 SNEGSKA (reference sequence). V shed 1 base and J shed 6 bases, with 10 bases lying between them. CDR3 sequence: CSARGQGGEQYF. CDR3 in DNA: TGCAGTGCTAGAGGGCAGGGGGGCGAGCAGTACTTC.

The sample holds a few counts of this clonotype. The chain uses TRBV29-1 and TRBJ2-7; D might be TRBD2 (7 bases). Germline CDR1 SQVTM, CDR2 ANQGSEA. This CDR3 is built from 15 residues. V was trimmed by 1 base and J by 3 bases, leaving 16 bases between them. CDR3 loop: CSVEGWEGGIYEQYF. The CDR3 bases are TGCAGCGTTGAAGGATGGGAGGGGGGAATCTACGAGCAGTACTTC.

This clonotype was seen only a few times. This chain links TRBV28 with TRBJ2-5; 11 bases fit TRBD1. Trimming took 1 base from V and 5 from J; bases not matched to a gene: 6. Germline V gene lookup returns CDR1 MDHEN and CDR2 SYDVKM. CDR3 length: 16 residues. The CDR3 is CASSLLRDRGYETQYF. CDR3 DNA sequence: TGTGCCAGCAGTTTATTGAGGGACAGGGGGTATGAGACCCAGTACTTC.

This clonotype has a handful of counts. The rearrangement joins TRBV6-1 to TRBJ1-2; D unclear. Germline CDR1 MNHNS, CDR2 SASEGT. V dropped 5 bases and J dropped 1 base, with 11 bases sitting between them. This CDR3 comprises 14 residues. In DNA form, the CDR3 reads TGTGCCAGCAGTCAAGGACTGCATAACTATGGCTACACCTTC. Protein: CASSQGLHNYGYTF.

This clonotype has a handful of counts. CDR3: CASSKGQLSYEQYF. The CDR3 nucleotides are TGTGCCAGCAGCAAGGGACAGCTCTCCTACGAGCAGTACTTC. This rearrangement joins TRBV9 to TRBJ2-7; 7 bases line up with TRBD1. Germline V gene lookup returns CDR1 SGDLS and CDR2 YYNGEE. V lost 4 bases, J lost 0 bases, and 4 bases stayed unmatched. The CDR3 extends over 14 amino acids.

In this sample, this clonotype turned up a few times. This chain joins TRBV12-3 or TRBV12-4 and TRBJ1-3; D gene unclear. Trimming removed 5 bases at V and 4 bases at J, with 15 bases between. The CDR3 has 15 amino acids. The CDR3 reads CASSPLVTRGNTIYF. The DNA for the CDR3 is TGTGCCAGCAGTCCCTTAGTCACCAGGGGAAACACCATATATTTT.

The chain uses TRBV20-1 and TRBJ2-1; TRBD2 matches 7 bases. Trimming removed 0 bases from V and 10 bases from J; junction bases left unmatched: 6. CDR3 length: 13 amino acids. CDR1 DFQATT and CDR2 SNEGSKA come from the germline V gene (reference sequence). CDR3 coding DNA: TGCAGTGCTAGAGATCGGGTTAGCGGGGAGCAGTTCTTC. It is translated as CSARDRVSGEQFF.

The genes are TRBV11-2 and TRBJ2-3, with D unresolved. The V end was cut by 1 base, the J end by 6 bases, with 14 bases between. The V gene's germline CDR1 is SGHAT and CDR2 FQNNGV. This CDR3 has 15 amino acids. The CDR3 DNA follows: TGTGCCAGCAGCTTAGGAAACCAAGTGGACGATACGCAGTATTTT. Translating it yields CASSLGNQVDDTQYF.